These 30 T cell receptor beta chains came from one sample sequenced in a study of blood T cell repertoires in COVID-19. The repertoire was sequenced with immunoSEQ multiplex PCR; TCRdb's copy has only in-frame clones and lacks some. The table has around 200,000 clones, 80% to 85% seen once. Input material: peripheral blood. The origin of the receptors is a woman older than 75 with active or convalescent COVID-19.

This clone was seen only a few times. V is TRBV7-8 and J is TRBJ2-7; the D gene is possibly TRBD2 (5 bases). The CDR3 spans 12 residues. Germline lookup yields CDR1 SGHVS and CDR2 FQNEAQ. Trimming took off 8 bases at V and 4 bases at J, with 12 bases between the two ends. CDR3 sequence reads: CASRGRGYEQYF. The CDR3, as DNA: TGTGCCAGCCGAGGCCGGGGATACGAGCAGTACTTC.

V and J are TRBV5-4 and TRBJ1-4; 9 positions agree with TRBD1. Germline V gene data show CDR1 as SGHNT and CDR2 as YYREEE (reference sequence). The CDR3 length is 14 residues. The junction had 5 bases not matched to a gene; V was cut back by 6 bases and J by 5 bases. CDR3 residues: CASTRQGENEKLFF. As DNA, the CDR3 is TGTGCCAGCACCAGACAGGGGGAGAATGAAAAACTGTTTTTT.

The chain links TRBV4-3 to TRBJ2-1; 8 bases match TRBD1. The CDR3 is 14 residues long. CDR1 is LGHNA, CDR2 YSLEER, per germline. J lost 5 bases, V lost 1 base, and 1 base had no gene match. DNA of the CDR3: TGCGCCAGCAGCCAAGGACAGGGGAACAATGAGCAGTTCTTC. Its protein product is CASSQGQGNNEQFF.

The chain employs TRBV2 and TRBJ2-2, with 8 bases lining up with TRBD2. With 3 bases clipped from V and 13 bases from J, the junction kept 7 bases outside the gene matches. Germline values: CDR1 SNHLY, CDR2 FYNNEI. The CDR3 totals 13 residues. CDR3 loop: CASSDPGLGRLFF. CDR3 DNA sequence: TGTGCCAGCAGTGATCCGGGACTAGGACGGCTGTTTTTT.

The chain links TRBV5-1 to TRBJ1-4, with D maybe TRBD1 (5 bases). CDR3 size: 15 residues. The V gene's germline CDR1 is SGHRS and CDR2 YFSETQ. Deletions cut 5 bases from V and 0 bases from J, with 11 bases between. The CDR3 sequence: CASSYDSTTNEKLFF. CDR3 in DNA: TGCGCCAGCAGTTATGACAGCACAACTAATGAAAAACTGTTTTTT. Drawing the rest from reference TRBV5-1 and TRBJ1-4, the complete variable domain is KAGVTQTPRYLIKTRGQQVTLSCSPISGHRSVSWYQQTPGQGLQFLFEYFSETQRNKGNFPGRFSGRQFSNSRSEMNVSTLELGDSALYLCASSYDSTTNEKLFFGSGTQLSVL.

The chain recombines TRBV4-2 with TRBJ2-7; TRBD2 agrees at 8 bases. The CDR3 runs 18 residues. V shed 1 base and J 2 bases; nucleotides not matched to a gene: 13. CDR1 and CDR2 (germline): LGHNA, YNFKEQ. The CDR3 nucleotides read TGTGCCAGCAGCCAAGGGGGAGGGGTAGCGGGGAAGGCCTACGAGCAGTACTTC. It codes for CASSQGGGVAGKAYEQYF.

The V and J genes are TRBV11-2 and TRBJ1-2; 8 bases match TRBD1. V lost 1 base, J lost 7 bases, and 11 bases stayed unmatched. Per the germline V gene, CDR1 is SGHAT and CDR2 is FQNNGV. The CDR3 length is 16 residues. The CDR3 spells CASSLGSGQGRSGYTF. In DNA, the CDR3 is TGTGCCAGCAGCTTAGGGAGTGGACAGGGACGGAGTGGCTACACCTTC.

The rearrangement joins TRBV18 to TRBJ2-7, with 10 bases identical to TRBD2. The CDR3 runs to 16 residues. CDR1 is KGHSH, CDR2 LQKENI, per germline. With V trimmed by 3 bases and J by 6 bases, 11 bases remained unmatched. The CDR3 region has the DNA TGTGCCAGCTCACCCATCGATAGCGGGAGGAATATCGAGCAGTACTTC. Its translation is CASSPIDSGRNIEQYF.

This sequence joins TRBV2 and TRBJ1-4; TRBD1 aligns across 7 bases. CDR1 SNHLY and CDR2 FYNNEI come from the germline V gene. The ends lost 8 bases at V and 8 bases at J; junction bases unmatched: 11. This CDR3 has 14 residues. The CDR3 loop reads CASFTGTDWEKLFF. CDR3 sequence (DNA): TGTGCCAGCTTTACAGGGACAGACTGGGAAAAACTGTTTTTT.

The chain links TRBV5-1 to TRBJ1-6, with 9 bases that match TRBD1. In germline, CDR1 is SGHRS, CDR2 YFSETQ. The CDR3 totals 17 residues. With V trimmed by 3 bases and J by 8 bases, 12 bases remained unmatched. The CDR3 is CASSSFLQGARDSPLHF. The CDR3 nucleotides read TGCGCCAGCAGCTCCTTCCTACAGGGGGCTCGGGATTCACCCCTCCACTTT.

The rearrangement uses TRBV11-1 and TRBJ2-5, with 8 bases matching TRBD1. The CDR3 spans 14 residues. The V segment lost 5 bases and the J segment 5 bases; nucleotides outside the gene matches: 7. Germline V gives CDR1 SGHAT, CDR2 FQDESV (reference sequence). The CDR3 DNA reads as TGTGCCAGCAGCATTAACAGGGGGTTGGAGACCCAGTACTTC. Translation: CASSINRGLETQYF.

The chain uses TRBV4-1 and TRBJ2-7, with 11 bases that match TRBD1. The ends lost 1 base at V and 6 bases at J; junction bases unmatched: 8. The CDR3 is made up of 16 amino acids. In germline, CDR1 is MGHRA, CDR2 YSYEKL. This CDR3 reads CASSQAGGTGGFEQYF. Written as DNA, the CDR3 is TGCGCCAGCAGCCAAGCCGGGGGGACAGGGGGATTCGAGCAGTACTTC.

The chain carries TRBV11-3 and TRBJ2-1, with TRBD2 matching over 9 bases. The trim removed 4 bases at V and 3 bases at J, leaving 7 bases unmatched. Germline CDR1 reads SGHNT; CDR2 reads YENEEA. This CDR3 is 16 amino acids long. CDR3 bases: TGTGCCAGCAGCTATCGGACTAGCGCCTTCTACAATGAGCAGTTCTTC. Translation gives CASSYRTSAFYNEQFF.

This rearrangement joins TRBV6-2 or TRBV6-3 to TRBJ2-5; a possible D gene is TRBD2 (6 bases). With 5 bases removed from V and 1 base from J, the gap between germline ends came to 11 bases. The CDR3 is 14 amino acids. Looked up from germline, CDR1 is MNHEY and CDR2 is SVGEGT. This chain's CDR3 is CASSPVTSQETQYF. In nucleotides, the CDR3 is TGTGCCAGCAGTCCCGTGACTAGCCAAGAGACCCAGTACTTC.

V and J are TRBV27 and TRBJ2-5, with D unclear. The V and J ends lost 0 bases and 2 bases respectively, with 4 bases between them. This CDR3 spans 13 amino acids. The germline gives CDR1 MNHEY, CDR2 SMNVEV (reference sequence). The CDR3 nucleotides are TGTGCCAGCAGTTTATCGAGACAAGAGACCCAGTACTTC. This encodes CASSLSRQETQYF.

The CDR3 DNA follows: TGTGCCAGCAGTCCCGGACAGGCGGACGAGCAGTACTTC. This translates into CASSPGQADEQYF. The chain carries TRBV27 and TRBJ2-7; 7 nucleotides agree with TRBD1. Trimming at V came to 5 bases and at J to 5 bases, leaving 6 bases not matched to a gene. The CDR3 is 13 amino acids. Germline V lookup: CDR1 MNHEY, CDR2 SMNVEV (reference sequence).

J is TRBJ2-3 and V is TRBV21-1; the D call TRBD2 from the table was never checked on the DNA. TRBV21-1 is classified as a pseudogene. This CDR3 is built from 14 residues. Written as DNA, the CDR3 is TGTGCCAGCAGCCGACGGGAATCCACAGATACGCAGTATTTT. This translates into CASSRRESTDTQYF.

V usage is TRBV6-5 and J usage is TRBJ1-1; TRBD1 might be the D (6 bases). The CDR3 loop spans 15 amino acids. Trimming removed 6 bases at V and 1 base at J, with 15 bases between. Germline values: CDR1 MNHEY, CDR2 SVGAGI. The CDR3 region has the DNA TGTGCCAGCAGCACTGGGGGGGCGGGGAACACTGAAGCTTTCTTT. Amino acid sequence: CASSTGGAGNTEAFF.

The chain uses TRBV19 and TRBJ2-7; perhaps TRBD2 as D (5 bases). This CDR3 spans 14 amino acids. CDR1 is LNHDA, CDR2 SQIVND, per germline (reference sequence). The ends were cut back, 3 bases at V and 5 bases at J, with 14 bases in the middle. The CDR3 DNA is TGTGCCAGTAGTATCGGGGTATTCCGAGACGAGCAGTACTTC. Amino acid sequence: CASSIGVFRDEQYF.

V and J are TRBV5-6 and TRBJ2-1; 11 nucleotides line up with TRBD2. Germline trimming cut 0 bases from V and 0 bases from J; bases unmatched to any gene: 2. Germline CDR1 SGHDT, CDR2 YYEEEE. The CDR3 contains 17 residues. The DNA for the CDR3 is TGTGCCAGCAGCTTGGGACTAGCGGGGAGCTCCTACAATGAGCAGTTCTTC. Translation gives CASSLGLAGSSYNEQFF.

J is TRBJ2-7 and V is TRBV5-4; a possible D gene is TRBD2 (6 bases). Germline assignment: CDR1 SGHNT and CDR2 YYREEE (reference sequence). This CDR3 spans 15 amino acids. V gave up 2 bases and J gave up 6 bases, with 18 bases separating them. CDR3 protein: CASSFGGGEFSEQYF. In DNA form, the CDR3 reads TGTGCCAGCAGCTTCGGAGGAGGGGAGTTTAGCGAGCAGTACTTC.

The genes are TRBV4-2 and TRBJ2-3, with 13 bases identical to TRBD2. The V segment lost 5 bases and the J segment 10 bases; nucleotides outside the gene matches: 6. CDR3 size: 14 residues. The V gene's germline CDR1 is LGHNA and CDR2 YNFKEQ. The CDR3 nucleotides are TGTGCCAGCAGCGATACTAGCGGGGGGGAGGCGCAGTATTTT. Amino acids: CASSDTSGGEAQYF.

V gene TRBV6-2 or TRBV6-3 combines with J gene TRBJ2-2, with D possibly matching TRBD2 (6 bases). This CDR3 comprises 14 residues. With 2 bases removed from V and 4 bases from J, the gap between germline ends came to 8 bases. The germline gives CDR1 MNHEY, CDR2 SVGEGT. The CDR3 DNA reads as TGTGCCAGCAGTTACAGCGGGTTCACCGGGGAGCTGTTTTTT. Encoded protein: CASSYSGFTGELFF.

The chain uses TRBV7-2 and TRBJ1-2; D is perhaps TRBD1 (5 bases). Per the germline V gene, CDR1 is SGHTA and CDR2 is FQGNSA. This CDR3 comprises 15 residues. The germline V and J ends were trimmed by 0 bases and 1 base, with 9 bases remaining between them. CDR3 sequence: CASSLALTVNYGYTF. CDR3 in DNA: TGTGCCAGCAGCTTAGCCCTGACAGTTAACTATGGCTACACCTTC. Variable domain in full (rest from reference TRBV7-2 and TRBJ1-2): GAGVSQSPSNKVTEKGKDVELRCDPISGHTALYWYRQSLGQGLEFLIYFQGNSAPDKSGLPSDRFSAERTGGSVSTLTIQRTQQEDSAVYLCASSLALTVNYGYTFGSGTRLTVV.

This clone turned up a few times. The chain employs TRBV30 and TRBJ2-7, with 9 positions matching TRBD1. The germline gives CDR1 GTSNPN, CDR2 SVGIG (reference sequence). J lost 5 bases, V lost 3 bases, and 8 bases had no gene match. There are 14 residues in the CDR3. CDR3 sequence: CAWSVDRGFNEQYF. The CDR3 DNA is TGTGCCTGGAGCGTGGACAGGGGTTTTAACGAGCAGTACTTC.

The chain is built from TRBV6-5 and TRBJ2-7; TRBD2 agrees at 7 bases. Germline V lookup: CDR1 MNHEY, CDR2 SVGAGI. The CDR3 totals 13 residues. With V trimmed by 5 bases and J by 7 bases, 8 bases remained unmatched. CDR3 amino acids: CASSSGARWEQYF. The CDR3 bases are TGTGCCAGCAGTAGCGGGGCCCGCTGGGAGCAGTACTTC.

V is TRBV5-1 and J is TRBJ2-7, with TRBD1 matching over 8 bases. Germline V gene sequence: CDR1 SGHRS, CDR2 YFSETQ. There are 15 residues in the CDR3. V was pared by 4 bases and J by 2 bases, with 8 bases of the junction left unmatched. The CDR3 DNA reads TGCGCCAGCAGCCGAGGGACAGGCGTTGCCTACGAGCAGTACTTC. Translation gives CASSRGTGVAYEQYF. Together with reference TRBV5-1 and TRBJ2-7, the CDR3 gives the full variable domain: KAGVTQTPRYLIKTRGQQVTLSCSPISGHRSVSWYQQTPGQGLQFLFEYFSETQRNKGNFPGRFSGRQFSNSRSEMNVSTLELGDSALYLCASSRGTGVAYEQYFGPGTRLTVT.

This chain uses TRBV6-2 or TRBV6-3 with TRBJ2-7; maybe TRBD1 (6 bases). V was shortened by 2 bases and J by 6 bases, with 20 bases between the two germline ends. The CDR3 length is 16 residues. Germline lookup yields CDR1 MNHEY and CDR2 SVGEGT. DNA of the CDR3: TGTGCCAGCAGTTACCTCGCCGGGACACTTTCGGGCGAGCAGTACTTC. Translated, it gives CASSYLAGTLSGEQYF.

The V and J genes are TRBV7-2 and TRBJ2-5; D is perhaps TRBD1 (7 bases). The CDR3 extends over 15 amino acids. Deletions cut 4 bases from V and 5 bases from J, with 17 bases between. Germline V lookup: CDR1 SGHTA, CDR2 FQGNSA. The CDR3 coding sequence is TGTGCCAGCAGCTCAGGAGGCAGGGGGGAGGAGACCCAGTACTTC. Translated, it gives CASSSGGRGEETQYF. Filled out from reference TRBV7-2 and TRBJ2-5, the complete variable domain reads GAGVSQSPSNKVTEKGKDVELRCDPISGHTALYWYRQSLGQGLEFLIYFQGNSAPDKSGLPSDRFSAERTGGSVSTLTIQRTQQEDSAVYLCASSSGGRGEETQYFGPGTRLLVL.

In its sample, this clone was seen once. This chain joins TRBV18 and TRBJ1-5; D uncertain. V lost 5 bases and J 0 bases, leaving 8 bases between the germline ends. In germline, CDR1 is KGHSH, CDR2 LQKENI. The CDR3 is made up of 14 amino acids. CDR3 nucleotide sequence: TGTGCCAGCTCAGCAGAATATAGCAATCAGCCCCAGCATTTT. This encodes CASSAEYSNQPQHF. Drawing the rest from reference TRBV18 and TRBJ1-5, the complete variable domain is NAGVMQNPRHLVRRRGQEARLRCSPMKGHSHVYWYRQLPEEGLKFMVYLQKENIIDESGMPKERFSAEFPKEGPSILRIQQVVRGDSAAYFCASSAEYSNQPQHFGDGTRLSIL.